This T cell receptor beta chain was identified during a study of patients and donors after allogeneic stem cell transplantation. The CDR3 loop spans 16 amino acids. Germline-derived CDR1 and CDR2 are SGHAT and FQNNGV. Trimming pared 1 base from V and 7 bases from J, leaving 17 bases between. MiXCR, run by TCRdb on the RT-PCR reads, gives a single entry per CDR3 protein. The table records 150,000 to 200,000 distinct CDR3 sequences, about 24% of them present only once. This clonotype has more than one count but fewer than ten. The chain is built from TRBV11-2 and TRBJ2-1, with TRBD2 as a possible D gene (6 bases). This TCR came from a human donor who was either an allogeneic HSCT recipient or a stem cell or donor lymphocyte infusion donor (not recorded which). It is not recorded whose cells these are; they may come from a transplant donor. Input material: blood, either unsorted or a sorted T cell fraction (not recorded which). The CDR3 is CASSLGRGTRENEQFF. CDR3 DNA sequence: TGTGCCAGCAGCTTAGGGCGGGGAACTCGGGAGAATGAGCAGTTCTTC.